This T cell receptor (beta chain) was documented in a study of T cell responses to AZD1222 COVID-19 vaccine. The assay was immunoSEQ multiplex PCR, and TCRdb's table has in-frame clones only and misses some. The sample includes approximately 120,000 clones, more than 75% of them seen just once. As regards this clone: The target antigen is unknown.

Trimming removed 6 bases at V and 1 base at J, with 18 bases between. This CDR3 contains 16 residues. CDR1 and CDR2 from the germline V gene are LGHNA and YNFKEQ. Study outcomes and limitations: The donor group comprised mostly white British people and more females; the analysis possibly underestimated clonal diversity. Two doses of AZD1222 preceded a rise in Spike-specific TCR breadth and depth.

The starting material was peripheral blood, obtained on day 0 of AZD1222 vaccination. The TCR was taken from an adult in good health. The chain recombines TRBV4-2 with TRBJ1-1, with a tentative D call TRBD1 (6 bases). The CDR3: CASSLSGRQENTEAFF. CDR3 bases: TGTGCCAGCAGTCTTTCGGGCCGACAGGAGAACACTGAAGCTTTCTTT.